The clone carrying this TCR beta chain was picked up many times. Its antigen remains unidentified. The source of the sample is a study of blood T cells in healthy people across ages. General study points: Since the PBMCs were unsorted, naive and antigen-experienced cells could not be conclusively compared.

Researchers collected ten milliliters of peripheral blood from every single donor. The V gene end was trimmed by 3 bases and the J gene end by 7 bases; junction bases not matched to a gene: 3. This CDR3 comprises 14 residues. The germline gives CDR1 SGHTA, CDR2 FQGNSA. Primers used in a second PCR of roughly 7 to 12 cycles were a sample-barcoded 5' primer and a J-beta primer mix. TCRdb reanalysed the 5' RACE reads using MiXCR and keeps one entry per CDR3 protein. The sample consists of 660,000 or so distinct CDR3 sequences, approximately 59% of them appearing once. This chain joins TRBV7-2 and TRBJ1-5; 10 bases fit TRBD1. The sequencing input was blood. The sequence was collected from a man between 60 and 75 years old in good health. The CDR3 DNA reads as TGTGCCAGCAGCTTGACAGGGGGCGGGCAGCCCCAGCATTTT. Translated: CASSLTGGGQPQHF.